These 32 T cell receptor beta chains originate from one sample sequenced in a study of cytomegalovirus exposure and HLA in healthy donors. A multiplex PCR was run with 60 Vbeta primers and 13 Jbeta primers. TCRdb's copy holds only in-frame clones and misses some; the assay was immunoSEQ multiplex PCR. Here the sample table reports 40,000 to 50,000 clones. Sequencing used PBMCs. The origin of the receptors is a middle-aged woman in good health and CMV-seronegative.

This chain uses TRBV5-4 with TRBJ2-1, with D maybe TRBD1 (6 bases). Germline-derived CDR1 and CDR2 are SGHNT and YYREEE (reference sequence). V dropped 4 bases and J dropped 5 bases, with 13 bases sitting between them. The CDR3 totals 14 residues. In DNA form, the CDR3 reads TGTGCCAGCAGCGACAGGAGGTCTGACAATGAGCAGTTCTTC. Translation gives CASSDRRSDNEQFF.

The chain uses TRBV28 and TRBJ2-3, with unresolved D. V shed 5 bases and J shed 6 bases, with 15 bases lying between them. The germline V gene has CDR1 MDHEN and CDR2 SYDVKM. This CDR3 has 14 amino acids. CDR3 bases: TGTGCCAGCAGTGACTTGATCACCGTGGATACGCAGTATTTT. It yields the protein CASSDLITVDTQYF.

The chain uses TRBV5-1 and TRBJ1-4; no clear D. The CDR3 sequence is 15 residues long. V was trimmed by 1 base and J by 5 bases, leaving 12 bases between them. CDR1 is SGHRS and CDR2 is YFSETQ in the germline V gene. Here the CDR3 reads CASSLQALPNEKLFF. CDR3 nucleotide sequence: TGCGCCAGCAGCTTGCAGGCGCTTCCAAATGAAAAACTGTTTTTT.

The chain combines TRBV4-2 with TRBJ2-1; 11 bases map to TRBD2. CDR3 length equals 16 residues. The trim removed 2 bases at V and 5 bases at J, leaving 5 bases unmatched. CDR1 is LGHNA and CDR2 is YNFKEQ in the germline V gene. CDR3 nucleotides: TGTGCCAGCAGCCAACTCACTAGCGGGAGCGACAATGAGCAGTTCTTC. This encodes CASSQLTSGSDNEQFF.

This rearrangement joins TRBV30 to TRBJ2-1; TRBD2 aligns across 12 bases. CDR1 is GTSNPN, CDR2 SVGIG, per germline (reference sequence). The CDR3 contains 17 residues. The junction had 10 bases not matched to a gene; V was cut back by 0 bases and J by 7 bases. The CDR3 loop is CAWSVTMTSGSLNEQFF. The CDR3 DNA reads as TGTGCCTGGAGTGTCACCATGACTAGCGGGAGTCTGAATGAGCAGTTCTTC.

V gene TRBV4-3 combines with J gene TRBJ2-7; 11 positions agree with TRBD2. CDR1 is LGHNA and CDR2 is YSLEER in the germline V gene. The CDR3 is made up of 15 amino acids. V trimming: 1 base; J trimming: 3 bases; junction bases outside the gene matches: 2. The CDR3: CASSQVLAGGYEQYF. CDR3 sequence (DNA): TGCGCCAGCAGCCAAGTTCTAGCGGGAGGCTACGAGCAGTACTTC.

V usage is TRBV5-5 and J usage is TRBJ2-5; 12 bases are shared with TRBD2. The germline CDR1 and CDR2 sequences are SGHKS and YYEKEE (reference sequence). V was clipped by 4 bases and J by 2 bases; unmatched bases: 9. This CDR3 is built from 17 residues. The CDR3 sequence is CASSITGLAGLQETQYF. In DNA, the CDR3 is TGTGCCAGCAGCATAACCGGACTAGCGGGATTACAAGAGACCCAGTACTTC.

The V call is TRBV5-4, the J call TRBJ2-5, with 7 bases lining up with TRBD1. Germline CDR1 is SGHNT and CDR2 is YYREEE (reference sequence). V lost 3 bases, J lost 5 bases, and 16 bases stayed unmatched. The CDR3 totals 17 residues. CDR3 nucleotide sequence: TGTGCCAGCAGCTCGATTCTGCGACAGGGAGACGGCGAGACCCAGTACTTC. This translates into CASSSILRQGDGETQYF.

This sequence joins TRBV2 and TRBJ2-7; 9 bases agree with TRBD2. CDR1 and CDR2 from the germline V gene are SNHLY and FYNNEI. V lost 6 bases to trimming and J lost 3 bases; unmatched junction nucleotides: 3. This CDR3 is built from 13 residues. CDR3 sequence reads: CASRTSGIYEQYF. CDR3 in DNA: TGTGCCAGCAGGACTAGCGGTATCTACGAGCAGTACTTC. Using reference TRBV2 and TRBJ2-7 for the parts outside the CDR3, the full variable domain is EPEVTQTPSHQVTQMGQEVILRCVPISNHLYFYWYRQILGQKVEFLVSFYNNEISEKSEIFDDQFSVERPDGSNFTLKIRSTKLEDSAMYFCASRTSGIYEQYFGPGTRLTVT.

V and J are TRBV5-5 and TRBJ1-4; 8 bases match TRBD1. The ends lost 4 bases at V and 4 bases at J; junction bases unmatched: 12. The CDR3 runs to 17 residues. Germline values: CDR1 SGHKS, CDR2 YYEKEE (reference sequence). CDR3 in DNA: TGTGCCAGCAGCGTGAGGATACCGGGACAGGTTAATGAAAAACTGTTTTTT. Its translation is CASSVRIPGQVNEKLFF.

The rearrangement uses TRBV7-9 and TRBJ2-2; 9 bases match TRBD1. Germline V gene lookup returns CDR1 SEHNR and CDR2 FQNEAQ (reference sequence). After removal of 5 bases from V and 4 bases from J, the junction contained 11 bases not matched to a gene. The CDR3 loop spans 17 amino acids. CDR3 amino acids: CASSPLLDRGGTGELFF. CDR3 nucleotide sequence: TGTGCCAGCAGCCCGTTGCTGGACAGGGGTGGCACCGGGGAGCTGTTTTTT.

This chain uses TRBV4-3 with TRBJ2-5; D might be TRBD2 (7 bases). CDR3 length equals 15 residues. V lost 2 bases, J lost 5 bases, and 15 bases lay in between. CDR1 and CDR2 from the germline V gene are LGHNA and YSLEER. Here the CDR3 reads CASSQWGGQTETQYF. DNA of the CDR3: TGCGCCAGCAGCCAATGGGGGGGGCAGACCGAGACCCAGTACTTC.

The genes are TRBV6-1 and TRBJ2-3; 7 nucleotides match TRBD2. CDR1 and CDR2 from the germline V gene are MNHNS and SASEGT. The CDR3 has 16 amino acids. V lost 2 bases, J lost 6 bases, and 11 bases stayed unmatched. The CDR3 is CASSEWAGALGDTQYF. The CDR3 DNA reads TGTGCCAGCAGTGAATGGGCGGGAGCTCTGGGGGATACGCAGTATTTT.

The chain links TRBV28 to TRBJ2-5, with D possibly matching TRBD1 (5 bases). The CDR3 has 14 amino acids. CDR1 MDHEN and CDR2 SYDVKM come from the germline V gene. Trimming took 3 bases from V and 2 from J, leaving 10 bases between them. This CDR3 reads CASSLSGAQETQYF. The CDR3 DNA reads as TGTGCCAGCAGTTTGTCTGGGGCTCAAGAGACCCAGTACTTC.

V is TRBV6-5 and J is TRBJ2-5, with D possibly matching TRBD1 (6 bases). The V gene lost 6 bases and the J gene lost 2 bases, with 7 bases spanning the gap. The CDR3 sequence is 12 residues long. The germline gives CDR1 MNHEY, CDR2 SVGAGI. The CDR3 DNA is TGTGCCAGCAGGAGGGGGCAAGAGACCCAGTACTTC. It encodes CASRRGQETQYF.

CDR3 sequence (DNA): TGTGCCAGCAGCTCGACAGGGAGCAGCAATCAGCCCCAGCATTTT. Translating gives CASSSTGSSNQPQHF. The chain links TRBV7-9 to TRBJ1-5; 7 bases match TRBD1. The junction had 4 bases not matched to a gene; V was cut back by 4 bases and J by 1 base. The V gene's germline CDR1 is SEHNR and CDR2 FQNEAQ (reference sequence). CDR3 length equals 15 residues.

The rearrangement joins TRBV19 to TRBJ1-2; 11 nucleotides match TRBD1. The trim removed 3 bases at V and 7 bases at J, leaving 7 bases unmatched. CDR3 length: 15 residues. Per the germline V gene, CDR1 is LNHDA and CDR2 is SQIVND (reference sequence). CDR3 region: CASSIDRDRGAGYTF. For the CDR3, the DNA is TGTGCCAGTAGTATCGACCGGGACAGGGGGGCTGGCTACACCTTC.

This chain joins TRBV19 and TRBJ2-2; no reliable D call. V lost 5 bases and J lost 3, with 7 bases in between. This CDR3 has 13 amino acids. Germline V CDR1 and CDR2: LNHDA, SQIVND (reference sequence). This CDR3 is CASSPRHTGELFF. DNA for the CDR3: TGTGCCAGTAGTCCCCGTCACACCGGGGAGCTGTTTTTT.

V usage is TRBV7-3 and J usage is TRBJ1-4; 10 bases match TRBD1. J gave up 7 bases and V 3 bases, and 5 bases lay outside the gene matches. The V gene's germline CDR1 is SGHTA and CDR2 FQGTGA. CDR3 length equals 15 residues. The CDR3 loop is CASSLTGGRGEKLFF. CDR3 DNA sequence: TGTGCCAGCAGCTTGACAGGGGGCCGGGGTGAAAAACTGTTTTTT.

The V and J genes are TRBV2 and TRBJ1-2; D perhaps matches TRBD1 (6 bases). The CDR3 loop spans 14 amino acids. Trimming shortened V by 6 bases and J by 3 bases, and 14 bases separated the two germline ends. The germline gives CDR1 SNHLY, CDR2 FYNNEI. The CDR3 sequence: CASRMTGNHYGYTF. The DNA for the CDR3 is TGTGCCAGCAGAATGACAGGAAACCACTATGGCTACACCTTC.

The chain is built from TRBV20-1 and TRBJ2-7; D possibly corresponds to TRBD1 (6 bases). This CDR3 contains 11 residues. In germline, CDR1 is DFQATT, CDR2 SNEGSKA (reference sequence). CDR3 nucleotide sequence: TGCAGCGCAGGACAGAACTACGAGCAGTACTTC. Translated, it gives CSAGQNYEQYF.

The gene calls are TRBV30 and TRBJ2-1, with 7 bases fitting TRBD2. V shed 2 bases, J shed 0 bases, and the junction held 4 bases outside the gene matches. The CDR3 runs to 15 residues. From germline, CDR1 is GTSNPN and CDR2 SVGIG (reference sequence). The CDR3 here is CAWSLTSSSYNEQFF. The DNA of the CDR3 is TGTGCCTGGAGTCTGACTAGCAGCTCCTACAATGAGCAGTTCTTC.

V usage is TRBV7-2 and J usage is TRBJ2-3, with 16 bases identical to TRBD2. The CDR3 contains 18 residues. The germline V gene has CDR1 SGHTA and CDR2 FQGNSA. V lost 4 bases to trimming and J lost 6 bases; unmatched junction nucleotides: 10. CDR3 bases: TGTGCCAGCAGCTCAGGGGGACTAGCGGGAGGGCCGGAGGATACGCAGTATTTT. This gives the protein CASSSGGLAGGPEDTQYF.

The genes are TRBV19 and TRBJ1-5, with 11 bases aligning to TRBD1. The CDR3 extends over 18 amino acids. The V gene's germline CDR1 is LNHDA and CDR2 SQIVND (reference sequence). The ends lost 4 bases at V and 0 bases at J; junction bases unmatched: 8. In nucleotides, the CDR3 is TGTGCCAGTAGTACGGGGACAGGGGGAGAGTATAGCAATCAGCCCCAGCATTTT. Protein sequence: CASSTGTGGEYSNQPQHF. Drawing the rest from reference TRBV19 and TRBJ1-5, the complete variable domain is DGGITQSPKYLFRKEGQNVTLSCEQNLNHDAMYWYRQDPGQGLRLIYYSQIVNDFQKGDIAEGYSVSREKKESFPLTVTSAQKNPTAFYLCASSTGTGGEYSNQPQHFGDGTRLSIL.

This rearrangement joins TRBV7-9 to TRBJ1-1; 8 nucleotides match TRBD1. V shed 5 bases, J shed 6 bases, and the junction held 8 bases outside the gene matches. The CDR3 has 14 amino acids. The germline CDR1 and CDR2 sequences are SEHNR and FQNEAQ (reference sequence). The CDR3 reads CASSTDRDPPEAFF. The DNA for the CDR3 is TGTGCCAGCAGCACGGACAGGGATCCCCCTGAAGCTTTCTTT.

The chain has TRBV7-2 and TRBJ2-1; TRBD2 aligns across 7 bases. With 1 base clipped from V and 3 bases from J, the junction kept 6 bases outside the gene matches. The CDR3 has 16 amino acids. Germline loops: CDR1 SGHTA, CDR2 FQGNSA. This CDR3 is CASSLVRLAVYNEQFF. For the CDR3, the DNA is TGTGCCAGCAGCTTAGTTAGGCTAGCGGTCTACAATGAGCAGTTCTTC.

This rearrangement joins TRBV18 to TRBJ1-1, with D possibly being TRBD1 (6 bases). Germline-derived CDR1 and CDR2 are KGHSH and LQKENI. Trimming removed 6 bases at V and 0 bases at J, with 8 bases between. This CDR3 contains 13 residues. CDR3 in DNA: TGTGCCAGCTCTGACAGGTTGAACACTGAAGCTTTCTTT. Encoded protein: CASSDRLNTEAFF.

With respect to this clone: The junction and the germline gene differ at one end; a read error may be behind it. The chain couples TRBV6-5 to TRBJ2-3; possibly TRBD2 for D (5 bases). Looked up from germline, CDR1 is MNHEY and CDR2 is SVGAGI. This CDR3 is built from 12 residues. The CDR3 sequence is CASSSSTDKQYF. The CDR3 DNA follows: TGTGCCAGCAGCTCTAGCACAGATAAGCAGTATTTT.

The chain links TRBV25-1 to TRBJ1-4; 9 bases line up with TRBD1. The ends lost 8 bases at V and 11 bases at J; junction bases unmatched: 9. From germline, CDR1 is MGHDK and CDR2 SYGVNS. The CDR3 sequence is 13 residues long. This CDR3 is CASSGQGLRKLFF. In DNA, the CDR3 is TGTGCCAGCTCCGGACAGGGGTTGAGGAAACTGTTTTTT. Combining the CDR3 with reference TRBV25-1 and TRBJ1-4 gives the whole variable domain EADIYQTPRYLVIGTGKKITLECSQTMGHDKMYWYQQDPGMELHLIHYSYGVNSTEKGDLSSESTVSRIRTEHFPLTLESARPSHTSQYLCASSGQGLRKLFFGSGTQLSVL.

CDR3 nucleotide sequence: TGTGCCAGCAGCGTAGAGGGGGGGAGCACTGAAGCTTTCTTT. This translates into CASSVEGGSTEAFF. The chain employs TRBV9 and TRBJ1-1, with D possibly TRBD1 on 6 matching bases. The germline CDR1 and CDR2 sequences are SGDLS and YYNGEE. The CDR3 extends over 14 amino acids. V gave up 0 bases and J gave up 4 bases, with 10 bases separating them.

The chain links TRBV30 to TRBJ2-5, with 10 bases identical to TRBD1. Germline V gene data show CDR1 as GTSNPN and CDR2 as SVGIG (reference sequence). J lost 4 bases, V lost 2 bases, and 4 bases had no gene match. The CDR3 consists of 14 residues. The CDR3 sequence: CAWSPGTGVETQYF. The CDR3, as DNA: TGTGCCTGGAGTCCCGGGACAGGGGTAGAGACCCAGTACTTC.

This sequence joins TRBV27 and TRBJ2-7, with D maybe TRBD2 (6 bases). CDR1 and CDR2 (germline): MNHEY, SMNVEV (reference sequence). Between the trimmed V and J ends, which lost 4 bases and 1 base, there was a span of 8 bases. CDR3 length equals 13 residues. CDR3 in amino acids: CASSSGGSYEQYF. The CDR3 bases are TGTGCCAGCAGTTCCGGGGGTTCCTACGAGCAGTACTTC.